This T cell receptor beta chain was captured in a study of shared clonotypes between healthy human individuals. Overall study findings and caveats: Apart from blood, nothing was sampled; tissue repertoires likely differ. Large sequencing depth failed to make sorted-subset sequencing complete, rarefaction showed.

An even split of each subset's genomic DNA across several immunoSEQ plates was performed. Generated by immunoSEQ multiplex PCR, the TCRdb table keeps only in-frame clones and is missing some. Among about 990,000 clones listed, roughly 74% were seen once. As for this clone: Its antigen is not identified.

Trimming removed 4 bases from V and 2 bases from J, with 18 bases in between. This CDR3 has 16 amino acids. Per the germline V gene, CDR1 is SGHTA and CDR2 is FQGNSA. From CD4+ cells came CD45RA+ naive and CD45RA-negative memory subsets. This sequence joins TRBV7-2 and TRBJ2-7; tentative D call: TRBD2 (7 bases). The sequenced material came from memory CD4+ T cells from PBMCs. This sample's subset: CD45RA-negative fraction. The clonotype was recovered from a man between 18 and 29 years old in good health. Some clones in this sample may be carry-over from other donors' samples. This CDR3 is CASSYRGGAFTYEQYF. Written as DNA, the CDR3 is TGTGCCAGCAGCTACAGAGGGGGGGCGTTTACCTACGAGCAGTACTTC.